This T cell receptor beta chain appears in the sequencing data of a study of T cells after yellow fever vaccination. The overall study: Preparation of fractions with low cell numbers was performed using SMART-Seq v4 Ultra Low Input.

Whole-study results and caveats: Booster sampling recovered most clones from primary vaccination (under 97% CD4, approximately 90% CD8).

Ten or more counts support this clonotype. The antigen remains undetermined. The V and J ends lost 7 bases and 3 bases, in that order; junction bases with no gene match: 5. Germline V gene data show CDR1 as SEHNR and CDR2 as FQNEAQ (reference sequence). The CDR3 runs 14 residues. A process of 5'RACE template switching, which added a universal primer site and UMIs, was used to make TCR cDNA. TCRdb re-analysed the 5' RACE reads in MiXCR, keeping a single row per CDR3 protein. Of about 360,000 distinct CDR3 sequences in the sample, around 6.4% were seen once. The sample consisted of PBMCs, taken 5 days after the yellow fever booster vaccination. This sequence was found in a man aged 25 to 45 who received the YFV17D yellow fever vaccine. This chain joins TRBV7-9 and TRBJ1-4; 7 bases map to TRBD1. DNA for the CDR3: TGTGCCAGCAACAACCAGGGGGCTAATGAAAAACTGTTTTTT. Translation gives CASNNQGANEKLFF. The whole variable domain, remainder taken from reference TRBV7-9 and TRBJ1-4, is DTGVSQNPRHKITKRGQNVTFRCDPISEHNRLYWYRQTLGQGPEFLTYFQNEAQLEKSRLLSDRFSAERPKGSFSTLEIQRTEQGDSAMYLCASNNQGANEKLFFGSGTQLSVL.